A selection of T cell receptor beta chains follows, all from one sample in a study of blood T cell repertoires in COVID-19. The assay was immunoSEQ multiplex PCR, and TCRdb's table has in-frame clones only and misses some. The sample consists of some 250,000 clones, over 75% of them appearing once. Sequences were obtained from PBMCs or T cells enriched from blood (not recorded which). The source is a woman in her forties or fifties who had recovered from COVID-19. Both conserved end residues are part of each CDR3. The D gene is left open where the match is weak. Some rows mark clone size as missing; the rest say once, few, many or name a class of expanded clone.

J gene: TRBJ2-3; V gene: TRBV30; D gene: TRBD2; clone size: NA; CDR3 protein: CAWSVRVGAGRTDTQYF; CDR3 DNA: TGTGCCTGGAGTGTACGTGTTGGAGCGGGGCGCACAGATACGCAGTATTTT
J gene: TRBJ2-1; V gene: TRBV29-1; D gene: TRBD2; clone size: NA; CDR3 protein: CSVVTGTSFKNEQFF; CDR3 DNA: TGCAGCGTCGTCACCGGGACTAGTTTTAAGAATGAGCAGTTCTTC
J gene: TRBJ2-2; V gene: TRBV7-9; D gene: TRBD1; clone size: once; CDR3 protein: CASSSRTGVNTGELFF; CDR3 DNA: TGTGCCAGCAGCTCCCGGACAGGGGTAAACACCGGGGAGCTGTTTTTT
J gene: TRBJ2-7; V gene: TRBV6-5; D gene: TRBD2; clone size: NA; CDR3 protein: CASWRLAGIDEQYF; CDR3 DNA: TGTGCCAGCTGGAGACTAGCGGGAATCGACGAGCAGTACTTC
J gene: TRBJ2-7; V gene: TRBV4-1; D gene: NA; clone size: NA; CDR3 protein: CASSPFVGASYEQYF; CDR3 DNA: TGCGCCAGCAGTCCATTCGTGGGCGCCTCCTACGAGCAGTACTTC
J gene: TRBJ2-7; V gene: TRBV6-5; D gene: NA; clone size: NA; CDR3 protein: CASSPQRALPYEQYF; CDR3 DNA: TGTGCCAGCAGTCCTCAGCGGGCTCTTCCCTACGAGCAGTACTTC
J gene: TRBJ2-7; V gene: TRBV28; D gene: NA; clone size: NA; CDR3 protein: CASSPGLLPEQYF; CDR3 DNA: TGTGCCAGTTCGCCGGGTCTCCTTCCCGAGCAGTACTTC
J gene: TRBJ2-1; V gene: TRBV27; D gene: NA; clone size: NA; CDR3 protein: CASSHDLDYNEQFF; CDR3 DNA: TGTGCCAGCAGCCATGACCTAGATTACAATGAGCAGTTCTTC
J gene: TRBJ1-3; V gene: TRBV7-8; D gene: NA; clone size: NA; CDR3 protein: CASSLQKQGPGNTIYF; CDR3 DNA: TGTGCCAGCAGCCTACAGAAACAGGGTCCTGGAAACACCATATATTTT
J gene: TRBJ1-2; V gene: TRBV5-1; D gene: NA; clone size: NA; CDR3 protein: CASSTQGTDGYTF; CDR3 DNA: TGCGCCAGCAGCACCCAGGGTACCGACGGCTACACCTTC
J gene: TRBJ2-1; V gene: TRBV29-1; D gene: TRBD2; clone size: NA; CDR3 protein: CSDEAGPSGLYNEQFF; CDR3 DNA: TGCAGCGATGAAGCCGGGCCTAGCGGTTTATACAATGAGCAGTTCTTC
J gene: TRBJ2-7; V gene: TRBV5-1; D gene: NA; clone size: NA; CDR3 protein: CASREATGTIGYEQYF; CDR3 DNA: TGCGCCAGCAGGGAGGCCACAGGGACTATTGGTTACGAGCAGTACTTC
J gene: TRBJ1-2; V gene: TRBV27; D gene: NA; clone size: NA; CDR3 protein: CASSKDRFYGYTF; CDR3 DNA: TGTGCCAGCAGTAAGGACAGATTTTATGGCTACACCTTC
J gene: TRBJ1-2; V gene: TRBV4-1; D gene: NA; clone size: once; CDR3 protein: CASSQVPTVSVYGYTF; CDR3 DNA: TGCGCCAGCAGCCAAGTCCCGACAGTAAGCGTCTATGGCTACACCTTC
J gene: TRBJ2-7; V gene: TRBV28; D gene: NA; clone size: NA; CDR3 protein: CASINLQGREQYF; CDR3 DNA: TGTGCCAGCATCAATTTACAGGGCCGGGAGCAGTACTTC
J gene: TRBJ1-1; V gene: TRBV6-5; D gene: NA; clone size: NA; CDR3 protein: CASSLTLAEAFF; CDR3 DNA: TGTGCCAGCAGCTTGACTTTGGCTGAAGCTTTCTTT
J gene: TRBJ1-1; V gene: TRBV12-5; D gene: NA; clone size: NA; CDR3 protein: CASGLVIGSGGTEAFF; CDR3 DNA: TGTGCTAGTGGTTTGGTAATTGGGAGTGGCGGCACTGAAGCTTTCTTT
J gene: TRBJ2-7; V gene: TRBV14; D gene: NA; clone size: NA; CDR3 protein: CASSQEDYLSYEQYF; CDR3 DNA: TGTGCCAGCAGCCAAGAAGACTACCTCTCCTACGAGCAGTACTTC
J gene: TRBJ2-2; V gene: TRBV2; D gene: NA; clone size: few; CDR3 protein: CASKTGEIGELFF; CDR3 DNA: TGTGCCAGCAAGACAGGAGAAATCGGGGAGCTGTTTTTT
J gene: TRBJ1-5; V gene: TRBV5-1; D gene: NA; clone size: NA; CDR3 protein: CASSLQGGYNQPQHF; CDR3 DNA: TGCGCCAGCAGCTTGCAGGGAGGTTACAATCAGCCCCAGCATTTT
J gene: TRBJ2-7; V gene: TRBV2; D gene: TRBD2; clone size: NA; CDR3 protein: CASSPPGLAGAHEQYF; CDR3 DNA: TGTGCCAGCAGCCCCCCCGGACTAGCGGGAGCCCACGAGCAGTACTTC
J gene: TRBJ2-3; V gene: TRBV28; D gene: TRBD2; clone size: few; CDR3 protein: CASSSRGLAGQLDTQYF; CDR3 DNA: TGTGCCAGCAGTTCCAGGGGACTAGCGGGACAATTAGATACGCAGTATTTT
J gene: TRBJ2-7; V gene: TRBV4-1; D gene: NA; clone size: NA; CDR3 protein: CASSQEEFQTYEQYF; CDR3 DNA: TGCGCCAGCAGCCAAGAGGAGTTCCAAACCTACGAGCAGTACTTC
J gene: TRBJ1-2; V gene: TRBV3-1/TRBV3-2; D gene: NA; clone size: NA; CDR3 protein: CASSQGAAYGYTF; CDR3 DNA: TGTGCCAGCAGCCAAGGGGCAGCCTATGGCTACACCTTC
J gene: TRBJ1-4; V gene: TRBV7-8; D gene: TRBD1; clone size: NA; CDR3 protein: CASSSDRAEKLFF; CDR3 DNA: TGTGCCAGCAGCTCAGACAGGGCAGAAAAACTGTTTTTT
J gene: TRBJ2-7; V gene: TRBV27; D gene: TRBD1; clone size: once; CDR3 protein: CASSLFGTGIYEQYF; CDR3 DNA: TGTGCCAGCAGTTTGTTCGGGACAGGAATCTACGAGCAGTACTTC
J gene: TRBJ1-1; V gene: TRBV20-1; D gene: NA; clone size: NA; CDR3 protein: CSARNRNEAFF; CDR3 DNA: TGCAGTGCTAGGAACAGGAATGAAGCTTTCTTT
J gene: TRBJ1-5; V gene: TRBV28; D gene: NA; clone size: NA; CDR3 protein: CASSWGRINQPQHF; CDR3 DNA: TGTGCCAGCAGTTGGGGGCGAATCAATCAGCCCCAGCATTTT
J gene: TRBJ2-7; V gene: TRBV28; D gene: TRBD2; clone size: NA; CDR3 protein: CASSFFLAAYEQYF; CDR3 DNA: TGTGCCAGCAGTTTTTTTCTAGCGGCCTACGAGCAGTACTTC
J gene: TRBJ1-1; V gene: TRBV15; D gene: NA; clone size: NA; CDR3 protein: CATSREARQMNTEAFF; CDR3 DNA: TGTGCCACCAGCAGAGAGGCCCGACAAATGAACACTGAAGCTTTCTTT
J gene: TRBJ1-2; V gene: TRBV5-1; D gene: NA; clone size: NA; CDR3 protein: CASTSETRGGYTF; CDR3 DNA: TGCGCCAGCACCTCGGAAACGCGAGGTGGCTACACCTTC
J gene: TRBJ1-2; V gene: TRBV27; D gene: NA; clone size: NA; CDR3 protein: CASSLFFSEGGGYGYTF; CDR3 DNA: TGTGCCAGCAGTTTATTCTTCAGCGAGGGAGGGGGCTATGGCTACACCTTC
J gene: TRBJ2-1; V gene: TRBV7-9; D gene: TRBD2; clone size: once; CDR3 protein: CASSSGTSPYNEQFF; CDR3 DNA: TGTGCCAGCAGCTCAGGGACTAGCCCCTACAATGAGCAGTTCTTC
J gene: TRBJ1-2; V gene: TRBV7-2; D gene: TRBD1; clone size: NA; CDR3 protein: CASSILRGRHGYTF; CDR3 DNA: TGTGCCAGCAGCATCCTCAGGGGGAGGCATGGCTACACCTTC
J gene: TRBJ1-2; V gene: TRBV19; D gene: TRBD1; clone size: NA; CDR3 protein: CASSTGTGKTYGYTF; CDR3 DNA: TGTGCCAGTAGTACCGGGACAGGGAAAACGTATGGCTACACCTTC
J gene: TRBJ2-7; V gene: TRBV7-9; D gene: TRBD2; clone size: NA; CDR3 protein: CASSLNAREEQYF; CDR3 DNA: TGTGCCAGCAGCTTAAATGCGCGGGAGGAGCAGTACTTC
J gene: TRBJ2-4; V gene: TRBV28; D gene: NA; clone size: NA; CDR3 protein: CASSVSGAGSKNIQYF; CDR3 DNA: TGTGCCAGCAGTGTCTCAGGGGCCGGTTCCAAAAACATTCAGTACTTC
J gene: TRBJ2-3; V gene: TRBV12-3/TRBV12-4; D gene: NA; clone size: NA; CDR3 protein: CASSRTSPDTQYF; CDR3 DNA: TGTGCCAGCAGTCGAACTAGCCCAGATACGCAGTATTTT
J gene: TRBJ2-1; V gene: TRBV19; D gene: NA; clone size: NA; CDR3 protein: CASSIRAGTYNEQFF; CDR3 DNA: TGTGCCAGTAGTATAAGGGCCGGGACCTACAATGAGCAGTTCTTC
J gene: TRBJ2-3; V gene: TRBV27; D gene: TRBD1; clone size: once; CDR3 protein: CASSVNRGDTQYF; CDR3 DNA: TGTGCCAGCAGTGTAAACAGGGGAGATACGCAGTATTTT
J gene: TRBJ1-2; V gene: TRBV5-1; D gene: NA; clone size: NA; CDR3 protein: CASSLGDRPYGYTF; CDR3 DNA: TGCGCCAGCAGCTTGGGTGACAGACCCTATGGCTACACCTTC
J gene: TRBJ2-7; V gene: TRBV15; D gene: NA; clone size: NA; CDR3 protein: CATSRDLRGANREQYF; CDR3 DNA: TGTGCCACCAGCAGAGATCTTCGGGGGGCGAACCGCGAGCAGTACTTC
J gene: TRBJ1-1; V gene: TRBV28; D gene: NA; clone size: NA; CDR3 protein: CASSLWSGNTEAFF; CDR3 DNA: TGTGCCAGCAGTTTATGGTCGGGGAACACTGAAGCTTTCTTT
J gene: TRBJ1-1; V gene: TRBV6-8; D gene: NA; clone size: NA; CDR3 protein: CASSYAWGVDTEAFF; CDR3 DNA: TGTGCCAGCAGTTACGCGTGGGGGGTGGACACTGAAGCTTTCTTT
J gene: TRBJ1-1; V gene: TRBV25-1; D gene: TRBD1; clone size: NA; CDR3 protein: CASSESTGSDMTEAFF; CDR3 DNA: TGTGCCAGCAGTGAATCGACAGGGAGTGATATGACTGAAGCTTTCTTT